The rows below give T cell receptor beta chains drawn from one sample of a study of cytotoxic CD8 clonotypes in ibrutinib-treated CLL. Measured with immunoSEQ multiplex PCR; TCRdb has only the in-frame clones, and not every one. This table has 110,000 to 150,000 clones, about 72% appearing once. The sequencing used PBMCs, collected after 12 months of ibrutinib treatment. These receptors came from a human donor with chronic lymphocytic leukemia. Each CDR3 is given with its conserved first and last residue. D genes are given only for firm matches. Clone size is not always given. Where it is, it says once, few, many or a class for expanded clones.

TRBD1 NA TRBJ2-3 TRBV2 TGTGCCAGCAGTGATGTGGGACAGAGCACAGATACGCAGTATTTT CASSDVGQSTDTQYF
TRBD1 NA TRBJ1-2 TRBV30 TGTGCCTGGAAGGCAGGGGGGGATTGGTACACCTTC CAWKAGGDWYTF
NA NA TRBJ2-3 TRBV7-2 TGTGCCAGCAGCTCTTACTCAGATACGCAGTATTTT CASSSYSDTQYF
NA NA TRBJ1-1 TRBV5-1 TGCGCCAGCAGCTTGCAGGGGTCGGCTGAAGCTTTCTTT CASSLQGSAEAFF
TRBD1 NA TRBJ1-1 TRBV12-5 TGTGCTAGTGGCGAGACAGGGCTTATAGCTTTCTTT CASGETGLIAFF
NA NA TRBJ1-5 TRBV7-8 TGTGCCAGCAGCCCGCCTCTTGGCGGCAATCAGCCCCAGCATTTT CASSPPLGGNQPQHF
TRBD1 few TRBJ1-6 TRBV5-1 TGCGCCAGCAGCTTCTGGACAGGGGATTCACCCCTCCACTTT CASSFWTGDSPLHF
TRBD1 NA TRBJ1-4 TRBV28 TGTGCCAGCAGCCCAAACAGGGGGACTAATGAAAAACTGTTTTTT CASSPNRGTNEKLFF
NA NA TRBJ2-7 TRBV28 TGTGCCAGCAGTCAACAGGGTCTGTCCTACGAGCAGTACTTC CASSQQGLSYEQYF
NA NA TRBJ1-3 TRBV28 TGTGCCAGCAGTTTAGGTCCGGGTTCGGCTGGAAACACCATATATTTT CASSLGPGSAGNTIYF
TRBD1 NA TRBJ2-7 TRBV5-1 TGCGCCAGCCTTAAAGGGACAGGCTCCTACGAGCAGTACTTC CASLKGTGSYEQYF
NA NA TRBJ2-5 TRBV6-5 TGTGCCAGCAGTTACTACGGATACCAAGAGACCCAGTACTTC CASSYYGYQETQYF
NA NA TRBJ2-7 TRBV7-9 TGTGCCAGCAGCCCTGCCCTGGTGTACGAGCAGTACTTC CASSPALVYEQYF
NA NA TRBJ1-1 TRBV7-9 TGTGCCAGCAGCTTTTCGGTCATGAACACTGAAGCTTTCTTT CASSFSVMNTEAFF
NA NA TRBJ2-3 TRBV7-9 TGTGCCAGCAGCTTGGAGAGCACAGATACGCAGTATTTT CASSLESTDTQYF
NA NA TRBJ2-7 TRBV6-5 TGTGCCAGCAGTCGGGACGGGATTCCCTACGAGCAGTACTTC CASSRDGIPYEQYF
NA once TRBJ2-6 TRBV27 TGTGCCAGCAGTCTTTCTGGGGCCAACGTCCTGACTTTC CASSLSGANVLTF
NA NA TRBJ1-3 TRBV28 TGTGCCAGCAGTTTGGAGGGTACGGACACCATATATTTT CASSLEGTDTIYF
TRBD2 NA TRBJ2-1 TRBV28 TGTGCCAGCAGCCCCCCCTCTAGCGGGGCGATGGAGCAGTTCTTC CASSPPSSGAMEQFF
NA few TRBJ1-2 TRBV4-2 TGTGCCAGCAGCCAACTAGTCTCATATGGCTACACCTTC CASSQLVSYGYTF
NA NA TRBJ1-3 TRBV5-7 TGTGCCAGCAGCTTTGTGAATACTGGAAACACCATATATTTT CASSFVNTGNTIYF
TRBD1 few TRBJ1-3 TRBV11-3 TGTGCCAGCAGCTTTGGGACAGGGGACACTGGAAACACCATATATTTT CASSFGTGDTGNTIYF
NA few TRBJ2-7 TRBV11-2 TGTGCCAGCAGCTTAGGAATGGGCGCCGCCGGCTCCTACGAGCAGTACTTC CASSLGMGAAGSYEQYF
NA once TRBJ2-3 TRBV20-1 TGCAGTGCCGGGGCGACGGGACGGGGGTATTTT CSAGATGRGYF
TRBD1 NA TRBJ1-1 TRBV19 TGTGCCAGTACCACCAAGTCCCAGGGGGACACTGAAGCTTTCTTT CASTTKSQGDTEAFF
TRBD1 once TRBJ1-5 TRBV30 TGTGCCTGGAGTCTGAGGACAGGGCCAAATCAGCCCCAGCATTTT CAWSLRTGPNQPQHF
TRBD2 few TRBJ2-7 TRBV19 TGTGCCAGTAGTATAGCGGCGGGGGTCTACGAGCAGTACTTC CASSIAAGVYEQYF
TRBD1 NA TRBJ2-7 TRBV27 TGTGCCAGCAGCAACCCCGGGACAGGCACCTACGAGCAGTACTTC CASSNPGTGTYEQYF
TRBD1 NA TRBJ1-5 TRBV6-4 TGTGCCAGCAGGGGCGGGACAGGGGGAAAAAATCAGCCCCAGCATTTT CASRGGTGGKNQPQHF
NA once TRBJ2-3 TRBV7-2 TGTGCCAGCAGCACCACGGACTGGATAATCACAGATACGCAGTATTTT CASSTTDWIITDTQYF
NA once TRBJ2-5 TRBV7-8 TGTGCCAGCAGCTTCTTGGTATTGGGGCGTCAAGAGACCCAGTACTTC CASSFLVLGRQETQYF
TRBD1 NA TRBJ1-2 TRBV5-8 TGTGCCAGCAGCTACGACAGGGCAGCTAACTATGGCTACACCTTC CASSYDRAANYGYTF
NA many TRBJ1-6 TRBV10-1 TGCGCCGCCCCGCGCGGCGGGGCTAATTCACCCCTCCACTTT CAAPRGGANSPLHF